Listed below are T cell receptor beta chains from one sample, sequenced in a study of Graves' ophthalmopathy and Graves' hyperthyroidism. TCRdb reanalysed the multiplex PCR reads using MiXCR and keeps one entry per CDR3 protein. The sample includes about 380,000 distinct CDR3 sequences, 15% seen only once; the top ten take approximately 7%. The material sequenced was peripheral blood. Receptor source: a woman aged 18-30 years with stable Graves' hyperthyroidism. The CDR3 runs from the conserved cysteine through the conserved F or W. The order of the fields is J gene, D gene, clone size, V gene, CDR3 protein, CDR3 DNA. D genes are given only for firm matches. Some rows have no size entry. The others give once, few or many, or a class for an expanded clone.

>TRBJ1-5|TRBD1|NA|TRBV18
CASRLGQDLNQPQHF
TGTGCCAGTCGATTGGGACAGGACCTCAATCAGCCCCAGCATTTT
>TRBJ2-5|TRBD2|few|TRBV7-8
CASGSGALQETQYF
TGTGCCAGCGGGAGCGGGGCCCTCCAAGAGACCCAGTACTTC
>TRBJ1-2|NA|many|TRBV19
CASSIFARPLLTF
TGTGCCAGTAGTATTTTCGCTCGCCCTCTTCTGACCTTC
>TRBJ1-1|NA|many|TRBV5-1
CASSPMVGTEAFF
TGCGCCAGCAGCCCCATGGTAGGAACTGAAGCTTTCTTT
>TRBJ2-7|TRBD1|many|TRBV12-3/TRBV12-4
CASSLKDRGTKQYF
TGTGCCAGCAGTTTAAAGGACAGGGGTACGAAGCAGTACTTC
>TRBJ2-5|NA|NA|TRBV6-2/TRBV6-3
CASSYIRKETQYF
TGTGCCAGCAGTTACATAAGGAAAGAGACCCAGTACTTC
>TRBJ2-7|NA|NA|TRBV6-1
CASRTPSEQYF
TGTGCCAGCCGCACACCTTCCGAGCAGTACTTC
>TRBJ2-7|TRBD2|many|TRBV20-1
CSARVPYGGDEQYF
TGCAGTGCTAGAGTACCCTACGGGGGGGACGAGCAGTACTTC
>TRBJ1-1|NA|many|TRBV12-3/TRBV12-4
CASRSSVRGTEAFF
TGTGCCAGCAGGTCGTCCGTTCGCGGCACTGAAGCTTTCTTT
>TRBJ1-6|TRBD1|few|TRBV5-1
CASSNSGQGHSPLHF
TGCGCCAGCAGCAACTCAGGACAGGGCCATTCACCCCTCCACTTT
>TRBJ1-2|NA|many|TRBV19
CASSPGGDRLRPYGYTF
TGTGCCAGTAGCCCCGGGGGGGACCGACTCCGACCCTATGGCTACACCTTC
>TRBJ2-7|NA|once|TRBV28
CASSQLQVPYEQYF
TGTGCCAGCAGCCAACTACAGGTACCCTACGAGCAGTACTTC
>TRBJ2-2|TRBD1|many|TRBV4-1
CASSQLTGVTGELFF
TGCGCCAGCAGCCAGTTGACAGGGGTGACCGGGGAGCTGTTTTTT
>TRBJ1-1|NA|NA|TRBV29-1
CSVSNSRDHTTEAFF
TGCAGCGTTTCCAATTCCAGGGATCATACGACTGAAGCTTTCTTT
>TRBJ1-1|TRBD1|many|TRBV5-1
CASSHQGGASVMSEAFF
TGCGCCAGCAGCCACCAGGGGGGCGCCTCCGTAATGTCTGAAGCTTTCTTT
>TRBJ1-2|NA|many|TRBV15
CATSRLTTGYTF
TGTGCCACCAGCAGGCTGACGACGGGATACACCTTC
>TRBJ2-5|TRBD1|few|TRBV20-1
CSASGQGAGKTQYF
TGCAGTGCTAGTGGGCAGGGGGCGGGAAAGACCCAGTACTTC
>TRBJ1-2|NA|many|TRBV6-2/TRBV6-3
CASSYPLNGAEYGYTF
TGTGCCAGCAGTTACCCTTTAAATGGGGCCGAATATGGCTACACCTTC
>TRBJ1-1|NA|NA|TRBV19
CASSIGGPTIRDTEAFF
TGTGCCAGTAGTATTGGGGGACCGACAATCCGGGACACTGAAGCTTTCTTT
>TRBJ1-2|NA|many|TRBV13
CASSPRGTANYGYTF
TGTGCCAGCAGCCCCCGCGGCACAGCTAACTATGGCTACACCTTC
>TRBJ2-7|NA|many|TRBV6-1
CASSERGIENYEQYF
TGTGCCAGCAGTGAAAGGGGGATAGAGAACTACGAGCAGTACTTC
>TRBJ2-7|TRBD1|many|TRBV6-2/TRBV6-3
CASSPNRGPRPYEQYF
TGTGCCAGCAGTCCTAACAGGGGGCCGCGTCCCTACGAGCAGTACTTC
>TRBJ1-2|TRBD1|many|TRBV4-1
CASSQADRDFYGYTF
TGCGCCAGCAGCCAAGCGGACAGGGACTTCTATGGCTACACCTTC
>TRBJ2-5|TRBD2|many|TRBV9
CASSVLAAGQETQYF
TGTGCCAGCAGCGTACTAGCGGCGGGACAAGAGACCCAGTACTTC
>TRBJ2-5|TRBD2|many|TRBV7-2
CASSLVASGGGGETQYF
TGTGCCAGCAGCTTAGTGGCTAGCGGGGGTGGCGGAGAGACCCAGTACTTC
>TRBJ2-2|TRBD1|NA|TRBV9
CASSKRTGNTGELFF
TGTGCCAGCAGCAAAAGGACAGGGAACACCGGGGAGCTGTTTTTT